This T cell receptor beta chain was recorded in a study of T cell repertoires in cytomegalovirus infection. Study at large: Public signatures in TCR beta pointed to CMV infection and matching HLA type.

TCRdb reprocessed the reads with MiXCR, giving one entry per CDR3 protein. The data show about 200,000 distinct CDR3 sequences, roughly 9.8% seen once. With 5 bases clipped from V and 8 bases from J, the junction kept 9 bases outside the gene matches. The CDR3 totals 15 residues. The V gene's germline CDR1 is SNHLY and CDR2 FYNNEI. Findings and caveats of the study: The ex vivo response was dominated by HLA-C-restricted CMV-specific TCR beta clonotypes. The cumulative frequency of public TCR beta families distinguished individuals who carried CMV together with the relevant HLA.

As for this clonotype: Its antigen is currently unknown.

The source is a human donor in good health (CMV status not recorded). Some clones in this sample may be carry-over from other donors' samples. The chain employs TRBV2 and TRBJ1-4; TRBD1 matches at 9 bases. Material: PBMCs. CDR3 sequence reads: CASSTGTGLQEKLFF. The CDR3 DNA follows: TGTGCCAGCAGTACCGGGACAGGGTTACAGGAAAAACTGTTTTTT.